Listed below are T cell receptor beta chains from one sample, sequenced in a study of T cell changes during pregnancy in multiple sclerosis. Clones were read by immunoSEQ multiplex PCR, and TCRdb kept only the in-frame ones, dropping some. Here the sample spans about 67,000 clones, about 90% being singletons. The sequences come from peripheral blood, collected in the second trimester of pregnancy. The receptors derive from a female donor in good health, enrolled as a control in a pregnancy study. Each CDR3 is given without its conserved first and last residue.

j_gene: TRBJ1-3
v_gene: TRBV5-8
CDR3aa: ASSLRGPRNTIY

j_gene: TRBJ2-3
v_gene: TRBV6-5
CDR3aa: ASSYGGGADTQY

j_gene: TRBJ1-2
v_gene: TRBV6-5
CDR3aa: ASSYRTGANYGYT

j_gene: TRBJ2-7
v_gene: TRBV18
CDR3aa: ASSERDRVRYEQY

j_gene: TRBJ2-5
v_gene: TRBV4-1
CDR3aa: ASSRKEGETQY

j_gene: TRBJ1-6
v_gene: TRBV10-2
CDR3aa: ASSATGWGNSPLH

j_gene: TRBJ1-3
v_gene: TRBV5-6
CDR3aa: ASRRTGSGNTIY

j_gene: TRBJ1-1
v_gene: TRBV6-1
CDR3aa: ASSWTSSDTEAF

j_gene: TRBJ2-3
v_gene: TRBV7-8
CDR3aa: SSGGADTQY

j_gene: TRBJ1-5
v_gene: TRBV18
CDR3aa: ASSPAENQPQH

j_gene: TRBJ2-3
v_gene: TRBV29-1
CDR3aa: SVEYVGGGNTQY

j_gene: TRBJ1-5
v_gene: TRBV7-2
CDR3aa: ASSLRTGENQPQH

j_gene: TRBJ2-3
v_gene: TRBV7-8
CDR3aa: ASSLDRVTDTQY

j_gene: TRBJ2-7
v_gene: TRBV2
CDR3aa: ASRPPGLGYEQY

j_gene: TRBJ2-2
v_gene: TRBV12-5
CDR3aa: ASGLGLALNTGELF

j_gene: TRBJ2-7
v_gene: TRBV5-4
CDR3aa: ASSPTSGSQYEQY

j_gene: TRBJ1-1
v_gene: TRBV28
CDR3aa: ASSEQIPGGPPEAF

j_gene: TRBJ1-5
v_gene: TRBV30
CDR3aa: AWRAGTGGANQPQH

j_gene: TRBJ1-3
v_gene: TRBV5-6
CDR3aa: ASSLARLSSGNTIY

j_gene: TRBJ2-1
v_gene: TRBV11-2
CDR3aa: ASSLALPSGGKQF

j_gene: TRBJ1-1
v_gene: TRBV10-3
CDR3aa: AISPVPNTEAF

j_gene: TRBJ2-5
v_gene: TRBV5-4
CDR3aa: ASSFSAETQY

j_gene: TRBJ1-4
v_gene: TRBV4-3
CDR3aa: ASSQEMGGAEKLF

j_gene: TRBJ2-7
v_gene: TRBV5-4
CDR3aa: ASSVGTVPYEQY

j_gene: TRBJ1-2
v_gene: TRBV13
CDR3aa: ASSYRDYGYT

j_gene: TRBJ1-1
v_gene: TRBV15
CDR3aa: ATSRGRARTGGTEAF

j_gene: TRBJ1-2
v_gene: TRBV29-1
CDR3aa: SVGRDRFNKRGYT

j_gene: TRBJ2-5
v_gene: TRBV7-3
CDR3aa: ASSPERGGLQETQY

j_gene: TRBJ1-3
v_gene: TRBV15
CDR3aa: ATSRDPLAGGRNTIY

j_gene: TRBJ2-7
v_gene: TRBV6-5
CDR3aa: ASSPGSSYEQY

j_gene: TRBJ1-1
v_gene: TRBV30
CDR3aa: AWSMEPNTEAF

j_gene: TRBJ1-5
v_gene: TRBV27
CDR3aa: ASSFEQGLSNQPQH

j_gene: TRBJ2-5
v_gene: TRBV7-2
CDR3aa: ASSPTSGKETQY

j_gene: TRBJ2-7
v_gene: TRBV5-1
CDR3aa: ASSLQGSYEQY

j_gene: TRBJ1-5
v_gene: TRBV28
CDR3aa: ASRLTGGNQPQH

j_gene: TRBJ2-2
v_gene: TRBV9
CDR3aa: ASSASGVWNTGELF

j_gene: TRBJ2-2
v_gene: TRBV30
CDR3aa: AWREPGQGLF

j_gene: TRBJ2-7
v_gene: TRBV4-3
CDR3aa: ASSQRTGGFSYEQY

j_gene: TRBJ2-7
v_gene: TRBV28
CDR3aa: ASSLLGDTLYEQY

j_gene: TRBJ1-1
v_gene: TRBV5-1
CDR3aa: ASSLMGQGVGDTEAF

j_gene: TRBJ2-1
v_gene: TRBV15
CDR3aa: ATSRGLAESYNEQF

j_gene: TRBJ2-5
v_gene: TRBV2
CDR3aa: ASRALPSETQY

j_gene: TRBJ1-3
v_gene: TRBV7-9
CDR3aa: ASSQQGNTIY

j_gene: TRBJ2-3
v_gene: TRBV6-1
CDR3aa: ASSGEAGDTQY

j_gene: TRBJ1-1
v_gene: TRBV11-3
CDR3aa: ASSFSPNDRVA

j_gene: TRBJ1-3
v_gene: TRBV5-5
CDR3aa: ASSSLANSGNTIY

j_gene: TRBJ2-1
v_gene: TRBV11-3
CDR3aa: ASSPPAGDNEQF

j_gene: TRBJ1-2
v_gene: TRBV6-5
CDR3aa: ATRLDLANYGYT

j_gene: TRBJ2-2
v_gene: TRBV7-9
CDR3aa: AQISRDSGSGELF

j_gene: TRBJ1-2
v_gene: TRBV27
CDR3aa: ASSLPRDSFNYGYT

j_gene: TRBJ2-3
v_gene: TRBV4-1
CDR3aa: ASSQGVAGALADTQY

j_gene: TRBJ2-1
v_gene: TRBV5-1
CDR3aa: ASSLASSGRNEQF